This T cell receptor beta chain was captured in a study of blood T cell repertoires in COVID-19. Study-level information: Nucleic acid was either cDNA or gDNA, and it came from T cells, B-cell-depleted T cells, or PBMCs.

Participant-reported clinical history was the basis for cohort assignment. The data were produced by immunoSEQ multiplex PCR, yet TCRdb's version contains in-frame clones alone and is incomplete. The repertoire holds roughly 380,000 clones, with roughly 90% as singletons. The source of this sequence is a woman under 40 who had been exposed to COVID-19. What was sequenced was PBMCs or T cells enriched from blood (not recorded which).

CDR3 DNA sequence: TGTGCCAGTAGTATACAGGGGATGAACACTGAAGCTTTCTTT. Its translation: CASSIQGMNTEAFF. The genes are TRBV19 and TRBJ1-1; D possibly corresponds to TRBD1 (6 bases). The germline CDR1 and CDR2 sequences are LNHDA and SQIVND (reference sequence). Trimming left V 2 bases short and J 0 bases short, with 7 bases between. There are 14 residues in the CDR3.